This passage covers 24 T cell receptor beta chains from one sample sequenced in a study of T cell repertoires in cytomegalovirus infection. TCRdb independently ran MiXCR on the reads; one entry per CDR3 protein. The profile covers roughly 990,000 distinct CDR3 sequences, with more than 25% appearing a single time and more than 12% taken by the ten largest. Their cognate antigens are unknown. The input for sequencing was cultured CD8+ T cells from PBMCs, taken from culture after CMV antigen stimulation. These receptors originate from a human donor in good health (CMV status not recorded). Some clones in this sample may be carry-over from other donors' samples.

The chain employs TRBV27 and TRBJ1-2; weak D call: TRBD1 (5 bases). CDR1 and CDR2 from the germline V gene are MNHEY and SMNVEV (reference sequence). There are 11 residues in the CDR3. The V end was cut by 8 bases, the J end by 8 bases, with 12 bases between. Written as DNA, the CDR3 is TGTGCCAGCCTCTCGAGGGGCGGCTACACCTTC. It yields the protein CASLSRGGYTF.

As regards this clonotype: Possible read error: a much larger clone is one base away. Without the conserved terminal phenylalanine or tryptophan, this CDR3 likely stems from a read error. The rearrangement links TRBV7-2 to TRBJ1-4; the D is unclear. The germline gives CDR1 SGHTA, CDR2 FQGNSA. The CDR3 consists of 15 residues. V was clipped by 4 bases and J by 5 bases, with 14 bases between them. Here the CDR3 DNA reads TGTGCCAGCAGCTCCCTGGCGTCCAGAAATGAAAAACTGTTTTCT. Translation: CASSSLASRNEKLFS.

This clonotype was seen ten or more times. The genes are TRBV7-9 and TRBJ2-7, with D unclear. CDR1 SEHNR and CDR2 FQNEAQ come from the germline V gene (reference sequence). V gave up 1 base and J gave up 0 bases, with 7 bases separating them. The CDR3 length is 14 residues. The CDR3 DNA is TGTGCCAGCAGCTTAGACGCGACCTCCTACGAGCAGTACTTC. Amino acids: CASSLDATSYEQYF. The entire variable domain, with the rest obtained from reference TRBV7-9 and TRBJ2-7, is as follows: DTGVSQNPRHKITKRGQNVTFRCDPISEHNRLYWYRQTLGQGPEFLTYFQNEAQLEKSRLLSDRFSAERPKGSFSTLEIQRTEQGDSAMYLCASSLDATSYEQYFGPGTRLTVT.

This clonotype has just a few counts. The chain combines TRBV6-5 with TRBJ2-2, with TRBD1 matching 8 bases. This CDR3 comprises 16 residues. Germline assignment: CDR1 MNHEY and CDR2 SVGAGI. The V segment lost 0 bases and the J segment 3 bases; nucleotides outside the gene matches: 3. The CDR3 bases are TGTGCCAGCAGTTACTCGTCAGGGGGCCACACCGGGGAGCTGTTTTTT. It codes for CASSYSSGGHTGELFF.

At least ten counts were recorded for this clonotype. The J gene is TRBJ1-1, the V gene TRBV7-8; TRBD1 agrees at 8 bases. Germline values: CDR1 SGHVS, CDR2 FQNEAQ. This CDR3 spans 13 amino acids. The V gene end was trimmed by 6 bases and the J gene end by 5 bases; junction bases not matched to a gene: 5. In nucleotides, the CDR3 is TGTGCCAGCAGGGAACGGACAGGGACTGAAGCTTTCTTT. Its protein product is CASRERTGTEAFF.

This clonotype was seen at least ten times. This chain links TRBV7-2 with TRBJ2-7; 9 bases align to TRBD2. The V gene end was trimmed by 2 bases and the J gene end by 3 bases; junction bases not matched to a gene: 11. The CDR3 totals 17 residues. Per the germline V gene, CDR1 is SGHTA and CDR2 is FQGNSA. In DNA, the CDR3 is TGTGCCAGCAGCTTATACGTAGTGGTTAGCGGGAGCTACGAGCAGTACTTC. Translation gives CASSLYVVVSGSYEQYF.

This CDR3 is CASSYSPLTTFYEQYV. The CDR3 DNA sequence: TGTGCCAGCAGTTACTCCCCACTGACTACCTTCTACGAGCAGTACGTC. The genes are TRBV6-5 and TRBJ2-7; D might be TRBD2 (5 bases). Germline loops: CDR1 MNHEY, CDR2 SVGAGI. The CDR3 sequence is 16 residues long. Trimming left V 0 bases short and J 3 bases short, with 15 bases between.

This clonotype was counted at least ten times. The CDR3 is CASSQRRGGNYNEQFF. For the CDR3, the DNA is TGCGCCAGCAGCCAACGGCGGGGGGGAAACTACAATGAGCAGTTCTTC. The chain joins TRBV4-1 to TRBJ2-1; 9 bases map to TRBD2. The CDR3 has 16 residues. The junction had 5 bases not matched to a gene; V was cut back by 2 bases and J by 3 bases. CDR1 is MGHRA and CDR2 is YSYEKL in the germline V gene.

A word on this clonotype: Possible read error: a much larger clone is one base away. The rearrangement uses TRBV7-8 and TRBJ2-7; 8 bases fit TRBD2. This CDR3 has 17 residues. Germline V gene lookup returns CDR1 SGHVS and CDR2 FQNEAQ. Trimming at V came to 1 base and at J to 1 base, leaving 9 bases not matched to a gene. The CDR3 bases are TGTGCCAGCAGCTTAGAACAGCGGGGGACCAAGTCCTACGAGCAGTACTTC. This codes for CASSLEQRGTKSYEQYF.

This clonotype has just a few counts. This rearrangement joins TRBV27 to TRBJ2-2; D ambiguous. Germline-derived CDR1 and CDR2 are MNHEY and SMNVEV (reference sequence). Trimming took 5 bases from V and 4 from J, leaving 5 bases between them. There are 12 residues in the CDR3. The CDR3 spells CASSKVTGELFF. As DNA, the CDR3 is TGTGCCAGCAGTAAAGTCACCGGGGAGCTGTTTTTT.

Many counts were recorded for this clonotype. The chain links TRBV7-6 to TRBJ2-5; TRBD2 matches 14 bases. This CDR3 contains 16 residues. Germline CDR1 and CDR2: SGHVS and FNYEAQ. V shed 5 bases and J 5 bases; nucleotides not matched to a gene: 7. The CDR3 sequence: CASSTTRTSGGETQYF. In nucleotides, the CDR3 is TGTGCCAGCAGCACCACCAGGACTAGCGGGGGGGAGACCCAGTACTTC.

The chain joins TRBV2 to TRBJ1-5; 7 bases map to TRBD1. Unmatched junction bases numbered 8, after V lost 3 bases and J lost 3 bases. Germline-derived CDR1 and CDR2 are SNHLY and FYNNEI. This CDR3 has 16 residues. Here the CDR3 reads CASSDRGSGTNQPQHF. The CDR3 bases are TGTGCCAGCAGTGACAGGGGGTCGGGGACCAATCAGCCCCAGCATTTT.

This clonotype was counted many times. The chain carries TRBV7-6 and TRBJ2-1; TRBD2 matches at 9 bases. Losses at the gene ends were 5 bases for V and 5 bases for J; bases not matched to a gene: 7. Germline V gives CDR1 SGHVS, CDR2 FNYEAQ. This CDR3 is 15 amino acids long. The CDR3 is CASSTSGPTHNEQFF. CDR3 DNA sequence: TGTGCCAGCAGCACTAGCGGGCCTACCCACAATGAGCAGTTCTTC. Using reference TRBV7-6 and TRBJ2-1 for the parts outside the CDR3, the full variable domain is GAGVSQSPRYKVTKRGQDVALRCDPISGHVSLYWYRQALGQGPEFLTYFNYEAQQDKSGLPNDRFSAERPEGSISTLTIQRTEQRDSAMYRCASSTSGPTHNEQFFGPGTRLTVL.

The rearrangement uses TRBV6-2 or TRBV6-3 and TRBJ2-1, with 13 bases aligning to TRBD2. CDR3 length: 16 residues. The J segment lost 9 bases and the V segment lost 6 bases, leaving 11 bases of the junction unmatched. The V gene's germline CDR1 is MNHEY and CDR2 SVGEGT. The CDR3 nucleotides are TGTGCCAGCAGCCTGATGACTAGCGGGGGGAGGAGTGAGCAGTTCTTC. It is translated as CASSLMTSGGRSEQFF.

This clonotype was observed a few times. V is TRBV4-2 and J is TRBJ2-7; 9 positions match TRBD1. The CDR3 consists of 14 residues. Trimming removed 4 bases from V and 7 bases from J; junction bases left unmatched: 8. Germline-derived CDR1 and CDR2 are LGHNA and YNFKEQ. The CDR3 nucleotides read TGTGCCAGCAGCCTGGACAGGGGAATGCGGGAGCAGTACTTC. Its translation is CASSLDRGMREQYF.

The V gene is TRBV5-6, the J gene TRBJ2-3; 8 bases fit TRBD2. The V gene's germline CDR1 is SGHDT and CDR2 YYEEEE. After removal of 5 bases from V and 9 bases from J, the junction contained 5 bases not matched to a gene. The CDR3 contains 12 residues. The CDR3 here is CASSSGTRTQYF. The DNA of the CDR3 is TGTGCCAGCAGTTCTGGGACTAGAACGCAGTATTTT.

This clonotype has a single count. Relative to the germline gene, one junction end is altered; a read error may explain this. The genes are TRBV7-6 and TRBJ1-6; 12 nucleotides match TRBD1. The CDR3 is made up of 15 amino acids. Germline assignment: CDR1 SGHVS and CDR2 FNYEAQ. Written as DNA, the CDR3 is TGTACCAGCAGCACCCGGGACAGGGGGCAATCACCCCTCCACTTT. It specifies CTSSTRDRGQSPLHF.

The rearrangement links TRBV10-2 to TRBJ1-1; 8 bases are shared with TRBD1. The CDR3 length is 17 residues. Germline loops: CDR1 WSHSY, CDR2 SAAADI. The J segment lost 0 bases and the V segment lost 1 base, leaving 7 bases of the junction unmatched. The DNA for the CDR3 is TGCGCCAGCAGTGAGTATGGGACAGGTAGTATGAACACTGAAGCTTTCTTT. This codes for CASSEYGTGSMNTEAFF.

The J gene is TRBJ2-3, the V gene TRBV12-3 or TRBV12-4; either TRBD1 or TRBD2 may fit D (5 bases each). The CDR3 consists of 15 residues. Trimming left V 2 bases short and J 2 bases short, with 11 bases between. The CDR3 sequence: CASSLYRGDTDTQYF. The CDR3 bases are TGTGCCAGCAGTTTATACCGAGGGGACACAGATACGCAGTATTTT.

This clonotype has a handful of counts. The J gene is TRBJ2-1, the V gene TRBV15; possible D gene TRBD1, 5 bases. This CDR3 has 13 amino acids. V was shortened by 0 bases and J by 9 bases, with 9 bases between the two germline ends. Germline CDR1 reads LNHNV; CDR2 reads YYDKDF (reference sequence). The CDR3 loop reads CATSRDPRVEQFF. Written as DNA, the CDR3 is TGTGCCACCAGCAGAGACCCCAGGGTTGAGCAGTTCTTC.

This sequence joins TRBV27 and TRBJ2-5; no reliable D call. The germline gives CDR1 MNHEY, CDR2 SMNVEV (reference sequence). V was cut by 2 bases and J by 5 bases, with 9 bases left in between. The CDR3 has 13 amino acids. CDR3 in DNA: TGTGCCAGCAGTTTAAAGCCCGGGGAGACCCAGTACTTC. Encoded protein: CASSLKPGETQYF.

The chain joins TRBV24-1 to TRBJ2-3; D is uncertain. The germline CDR1 and CDR2 sequences are KGHDR and SFDVKD. The CDR3 consists of 16 residues. V gave up 1 base and J gave up 0 bases, with 10 bases separating them. CDR3 sequence: CATSDLKVTSTDTQYF. CDR3 nucleotide sequence: TGTGCCACCAGTGATTTAAAAGTAACTAGCACAGATACGCAGTATTTT.

This clonotype was counted only a few times. This chain links TRBV7-6 with TRBJ2-1, with D possibly TRBD1 on 6 matching bases. Germline V gene data show CDR1 as SGHVS and CDR2 as FNYEAQ. The CDR3 length is 15 residues. Trimming pared 1 base from V and 8 bases from J, leaving 15 bases between. CDR3 sequence: CASSLEGVRADEQFF. CDR3 sequence (DNA): TGTGCCAGCAGCTTAGAGGGGGTTAGGGCGGATGAGCAGTTCTTC.

This clonotype appeared once. The chain employs TRBV3-1 and TRBJ1-5; a weak D match, TRBD1 (6 bases). CDR3 length: 18 residues. V lost 3 bases, J lost 0 bases, and 18 bases lay in between. Germline V lookup: CDR1 LGHDT, CDR2 YNNKEL (reference sequence). This CDR3 is CASSHPDSPFYSNQPQHF. The CDR3 DNA follows: TGTGCCAGCAGCCACCCGGACAGTCCCTTTTATAGCAATCAGCCCCAGCATTTT.